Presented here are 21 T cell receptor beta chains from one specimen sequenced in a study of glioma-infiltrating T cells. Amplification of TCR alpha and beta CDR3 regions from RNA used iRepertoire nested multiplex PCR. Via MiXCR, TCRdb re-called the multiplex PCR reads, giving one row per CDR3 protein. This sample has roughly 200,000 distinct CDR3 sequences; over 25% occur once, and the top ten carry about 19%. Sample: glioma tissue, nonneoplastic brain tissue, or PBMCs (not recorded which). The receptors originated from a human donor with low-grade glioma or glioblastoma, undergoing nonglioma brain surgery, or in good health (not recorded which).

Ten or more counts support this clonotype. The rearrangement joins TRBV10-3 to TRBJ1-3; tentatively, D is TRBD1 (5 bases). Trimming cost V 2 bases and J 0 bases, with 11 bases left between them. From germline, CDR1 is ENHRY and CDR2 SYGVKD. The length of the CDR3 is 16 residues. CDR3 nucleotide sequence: TGTGCCATCAGTGAGAGCAGGGACCCCTCTGGAAACACCATATATTTT. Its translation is CAISESRDPSGNTIYF.

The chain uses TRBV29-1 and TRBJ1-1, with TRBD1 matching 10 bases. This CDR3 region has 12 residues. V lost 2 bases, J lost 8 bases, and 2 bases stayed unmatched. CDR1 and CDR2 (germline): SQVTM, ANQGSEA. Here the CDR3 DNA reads TGCAGCGTTGAACCGACAGGGGGCGAAGCTTTCTTT. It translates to CSVEPTGGEAFF.

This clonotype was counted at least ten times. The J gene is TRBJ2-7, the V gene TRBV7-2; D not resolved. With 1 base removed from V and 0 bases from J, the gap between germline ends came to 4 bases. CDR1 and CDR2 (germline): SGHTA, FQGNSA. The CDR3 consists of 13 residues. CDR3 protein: CASSLVASYEQYF. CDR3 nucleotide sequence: TGTGCCAGCAGCTTAGTAGCCTCCTACGAGCAGTACTTC.

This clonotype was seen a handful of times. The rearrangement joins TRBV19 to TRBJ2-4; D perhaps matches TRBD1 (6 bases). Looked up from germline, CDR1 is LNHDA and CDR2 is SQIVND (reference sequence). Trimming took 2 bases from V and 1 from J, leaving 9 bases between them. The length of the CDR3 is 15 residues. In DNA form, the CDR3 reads TGTGCCAGTAGTATAACAGGGTCGGCCAAAAACATTCAGTACTTC. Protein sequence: CASSITGSAKNIQYF.

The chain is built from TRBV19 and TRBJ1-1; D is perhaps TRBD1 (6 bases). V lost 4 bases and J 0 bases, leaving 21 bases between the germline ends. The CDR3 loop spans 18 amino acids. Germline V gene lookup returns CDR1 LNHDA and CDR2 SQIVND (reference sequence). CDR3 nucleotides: TGTGCCAGTAGTAGTACCAGGGGCTACCGGGGGGTGAACACTGAAGCTTTCTTT. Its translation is CASSSTRGYRGVNTEAFF.

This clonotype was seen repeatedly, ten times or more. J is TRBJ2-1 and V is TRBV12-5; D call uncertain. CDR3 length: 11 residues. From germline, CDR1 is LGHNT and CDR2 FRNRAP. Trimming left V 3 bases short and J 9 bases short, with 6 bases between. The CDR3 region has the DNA TGTGCTAGTGGTTTAGAGACTGAGCAGTTCTTC. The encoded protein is CASGLETEQFF.

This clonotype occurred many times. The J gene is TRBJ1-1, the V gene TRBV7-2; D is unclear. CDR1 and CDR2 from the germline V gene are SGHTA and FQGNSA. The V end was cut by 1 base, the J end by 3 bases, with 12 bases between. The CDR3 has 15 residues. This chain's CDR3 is CASSLEQLVYTEAFF. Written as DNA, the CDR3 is TGTGCCAGCAGCTTAGAACAGCTAGTTTACACTGAAGCTTTCTTT. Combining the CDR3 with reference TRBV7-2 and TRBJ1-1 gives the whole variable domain GAGVSQSPSNKVTEKGKDVELRCDPISGHTALYWYRQSLGQGLEFLIYFQGNSAPDKSGLPSDRFSAERTGGSVSTLTIQRTQQEDSAVYLCASSLEQLVYTEAFFGQGTRLTVV.

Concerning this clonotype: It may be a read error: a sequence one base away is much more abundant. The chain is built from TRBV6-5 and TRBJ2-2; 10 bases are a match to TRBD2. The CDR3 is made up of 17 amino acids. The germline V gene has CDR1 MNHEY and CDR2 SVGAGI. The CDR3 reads CASSYRTSGTAAGELLF. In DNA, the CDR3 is TGTGCCAGCAGTTATAGGACTAGCGGAACTGCGGCCGGGGAGCTGCTTTTT.

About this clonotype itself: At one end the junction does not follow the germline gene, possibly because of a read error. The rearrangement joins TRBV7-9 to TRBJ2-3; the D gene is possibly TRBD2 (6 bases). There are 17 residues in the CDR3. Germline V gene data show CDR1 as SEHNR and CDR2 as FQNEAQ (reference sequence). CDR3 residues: CASSLDMMAGLRDTQYF. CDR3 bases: TGCGCCAGCAGCTTAGACATGATGGCGGGGCTCAGAGATACGCAGTATTTT.

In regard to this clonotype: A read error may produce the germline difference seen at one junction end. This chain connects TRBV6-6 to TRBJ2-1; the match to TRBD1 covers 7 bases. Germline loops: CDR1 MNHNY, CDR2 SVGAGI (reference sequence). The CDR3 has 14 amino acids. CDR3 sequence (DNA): TGTGCCTGCAGCCCAGACAGGGTTTCCTACGAGCAGTTCTTC. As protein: CACSPDRVSYEQFF.

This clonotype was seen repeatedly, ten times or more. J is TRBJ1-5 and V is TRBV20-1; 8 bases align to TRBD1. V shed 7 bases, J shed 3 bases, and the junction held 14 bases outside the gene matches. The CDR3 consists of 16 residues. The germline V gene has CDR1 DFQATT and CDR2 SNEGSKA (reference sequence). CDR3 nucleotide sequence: TGCAGTGTTCGGCCTCCTCAGGGGGCTACCAATCAGCCCCAGCATTTT. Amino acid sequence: CSVRPPQGATNQPQHF.

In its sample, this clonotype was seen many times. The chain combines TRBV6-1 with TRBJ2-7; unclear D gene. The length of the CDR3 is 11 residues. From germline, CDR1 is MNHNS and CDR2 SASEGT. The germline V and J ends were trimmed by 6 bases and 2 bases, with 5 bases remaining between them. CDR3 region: CASRATYEQYF. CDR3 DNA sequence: TGTGCCAGCAGGGCTACCTACGAGCAGTACTTC.

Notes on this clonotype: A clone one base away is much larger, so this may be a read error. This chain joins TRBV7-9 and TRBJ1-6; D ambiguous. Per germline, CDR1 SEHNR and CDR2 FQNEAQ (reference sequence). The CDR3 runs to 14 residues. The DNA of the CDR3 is TGTGCCAGCAGCCCCACCCCAATTGATTCACCCCCCCACTTT. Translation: CASSPTPIDSPPHF.

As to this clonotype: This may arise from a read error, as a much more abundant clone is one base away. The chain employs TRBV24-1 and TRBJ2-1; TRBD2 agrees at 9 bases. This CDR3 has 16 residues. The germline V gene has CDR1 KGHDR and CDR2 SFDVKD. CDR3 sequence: CATSDVPSGVYNGQFF. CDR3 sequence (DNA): TGTGCCACCAGTGACGTACCTAGCGGGGTTTACAATGGGCAGTTCTTC.

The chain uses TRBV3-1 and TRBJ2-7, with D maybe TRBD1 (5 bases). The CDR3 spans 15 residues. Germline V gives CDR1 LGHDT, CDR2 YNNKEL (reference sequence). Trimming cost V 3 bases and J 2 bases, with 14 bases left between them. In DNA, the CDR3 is TGTGCCAGCAGCCATGGCCGACAGATTACCTACGAGCAGTACTTC. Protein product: CASSHGRQITYEQYF.

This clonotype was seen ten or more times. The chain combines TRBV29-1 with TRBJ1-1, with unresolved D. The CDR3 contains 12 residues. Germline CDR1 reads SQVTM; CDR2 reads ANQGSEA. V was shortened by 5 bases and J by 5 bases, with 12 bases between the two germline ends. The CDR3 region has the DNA TGCAGCGTTCCTCAATCGAGTACTGAAGCTTTCTTT. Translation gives CSVPQSSTEAFF.

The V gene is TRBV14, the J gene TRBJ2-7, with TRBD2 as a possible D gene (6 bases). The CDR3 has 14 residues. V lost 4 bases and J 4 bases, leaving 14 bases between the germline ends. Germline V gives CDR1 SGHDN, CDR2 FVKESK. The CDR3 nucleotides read TGTGCCAGCAGCCCCGGCGGGAATATATACGAGCAGTACTTC. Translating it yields CASSPGGNIYEQYF.

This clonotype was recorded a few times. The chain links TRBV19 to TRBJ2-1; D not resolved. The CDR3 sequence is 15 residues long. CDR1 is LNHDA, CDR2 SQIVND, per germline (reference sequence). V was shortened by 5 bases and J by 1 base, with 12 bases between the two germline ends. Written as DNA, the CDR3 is TGTGCCAGTAGTCTAGGAGACGTTTCCTACAATGAGCAGTTCTTC. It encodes CASSLGDVSYNEQFF.

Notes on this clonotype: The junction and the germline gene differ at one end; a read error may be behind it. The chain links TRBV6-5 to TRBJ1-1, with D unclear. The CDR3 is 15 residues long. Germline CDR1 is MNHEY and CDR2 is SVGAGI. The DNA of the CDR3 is TGCGCCAGCAGTTATTTCGCCCAAGTGAGCACTGAAGCTTTCTTT. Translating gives CASSYFAQVSTEAFF.

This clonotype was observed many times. In DNA, the CDR3 is TGTGCCAGCAGCTTAGCAGGCGGGAGATCGGGATACGAGCAGTACTTC. It encodes CASSLAGGRSGYEQYF. The chain combines TRBV7-2 with TRBJ2-7, with 7 bases aligning to TRBD2. With V trimmed by 0 bases and J by 4 bases, 9 bases remained unmatched. The germline CDR1 and CDR2 sequences are SGHTA and FQGNSA. CDR3 length equals 16 residues.

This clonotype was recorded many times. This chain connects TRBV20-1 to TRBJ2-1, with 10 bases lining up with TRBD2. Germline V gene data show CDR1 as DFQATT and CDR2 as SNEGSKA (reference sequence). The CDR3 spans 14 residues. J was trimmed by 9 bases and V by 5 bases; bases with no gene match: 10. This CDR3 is CSAQPSGRRSEQFF. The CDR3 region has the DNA TGCAGTGCTCAGCCTAGCGGGAGAAGAAGTGAGCAGTTCTTC.